Below, 30 T cell receptor beta chains from the same sample are listed, as sequenced in a study of radiotherapy plus CTLA-4 blockade in lung cancer. Sequencing used immunoSEQ multiplex PCR; TCRdb keeps in-frame clones, though not all of them. The sample lists fewer than 150,000 clones, just under 80% occurring once. This specimen was peripheral blood, taken from a patient treated with radiotherapy plus ipilimumab. These receptors all stem from a human donor with non-small cell lung cancer who had a partial response to radiotherapy plus ipilimumab.

The J gene is TRBJ2-3, the V gene TRBV4-2; D is perhaps TRBD1 (6 bases). Trimming left V 4 bases short and J 6 bases short, with 17 bases between. The CDR3 has 15 amino acids. Germline CDR1 reads LGHNA; CDR2 reads YNFKEQ. The CDR3 loop is CASSPLAGGRDTQYF. CDR3 in DNA: TGTGCCAGCAGCCCGCTAGCTGGGGGCAGGGATACGCAGTATTTT.

V is TRBV29-1 and J is TRBJ2-3, with D perhaps matching TRBD2 (5 bases). CDR1 and CDR2 (germline): SQVTM, ANQGSEA. The CDR3 extends over 14 amino acids. Trimming cost V 1 base and J 0 bases, with 8 bases left between them. DNA of the CDR3: TGCAGCGTTGAAGGACTAAGGAGCACAGATACGCAGTATTTT. It yields the protein CSVEGLRSTDTQYF.

The chain joins TRBV28 to TRBJ2-5; 10 bases agree with TRBD2. The CDR3 totals 15 residues. J was trimmed by 0 bases and V by 8 bases; bases with no gene match: 6. Germline V gene data show CDR1 as MDHEN and CDR2 as SYDVKM. The CDR3 DNA follows: TGTGCCAGCTGCAGACTAGCGGGCCACCAAGAGACCCAGTACTTC. It codes for CASCRLAGHQETQYF.

This clone was seen once. This chain joins TRBV18 and TRBJ2-5; a weak D match, TRBD2 (5 bases). CDR1 KGHSH and CDR2 LQKENI come from the germline V gene. CDR3 length: 16 residues. V gave up 1 base and J gave up 3 bases, with 15 bases separating them. CDR3 in DNA: TGTGCCAGCTCACCACGGGGTTCGCTAGCTGAAGAGACCCAGTACTTC. Protein: CASSPRGSLAEETQYF.

This clone has only a few counts. The chain links TRBV7-9 to TRBJ2-2; D gene unclear. V dropped 1 base and J dropped 1 base, with 4 bases sitting between them. This CDR3 is built from 14 residues. Germline CDR1 is SEHNR and CDR2 is FQNEAQ (reference sequence). The CDR3 is CASSLGQNTGELFF. CDR3 DNA: TGTGCCAGCAGCTTAGGGCAGAACACCGGGGAGCTGTTTTTT.

The genes are TRBV7-9 and TRBJ1-6; D gene uncertain. CDR1 is SEHNR, CDR2 FQNEAQ, per germline (reference sequence). Deletions cut 1 base from V and 9 bases from J, with 10 bases between. The CDR3 is 14 residues long. This chain's CDR3 is CASSLGLRGSPLHF. The CDR3 DNA follows: TGTGCCAGCAGCTTAGGCCTCCGAGGTTCACCCCTCCACTTT.

The sample holds one count of this clone. This chain joins TRBV15 and TRBJ2-3, with 9 bases lining up with TRBD1. The CDR3 runs 16 residues. In germline, CDR1 is LNHNV, CDR2 YYDKDF (reference sequence). Trimming removed 3 bases from V and 4 bases from J; junction bases left unmatched: 8. The CDR3 loop reads CATSRGKGQGADTQYF. The CDR3 region has the DNA TGTGCCACCAGCAGGGGGAAGGGACAGGGAGCAGATACGCAGTATTTT.

This clone was seen once. The CDR3 loop is CASSLSAGFYEQYF. CDR3 in DNA: TGTGCCAGCAGTTTATCAGCGGGGTTCTACGAGCAGTACTTC. The J gene is TRBJ2-7, the V gene TRBV27; the match to TRBD2 covers 7 bases. The CDR3 runs to 14 residues. V gave up 0 bases and J gave up 3 bases; unmatched junction bases: 2. CDR1 MNHEY and CDR2 SMNVEV come from the germline V gene (reference sequence).

The genes are TRBV15 and TRBJ1-5; no clear D. This CDR3 is 16 amino acids long. CDR1 is LNHNV and CDR2 is YYDKDF in the germline V gene (reference sequence). V was pared by 1 base and J by 3 bases, with 13 bases between. CDR3 residues: CATSRGSGNPNQPQHF. DNA of the CDR3: TGTGCCACCAGCAGAGGCTCGGGGAACCCCAATCAGCCCCAGCATTTT.

V usage is TRBV27 and J usage is TRBJ1-2; 8 bases are a match to TRBD1. Trimming cost V 5 bases and J 2 bases; bases outside gene matches: 16. In germline, CDR1 is MNHEY, CDR2 SMNVEV (reference sequence). The CDR3 contains 18 residues. DNA for the CDR3: TGTGCCAGCAGTCACCTGGGGCGGCAGGGGGCGTTGAACTATGGCTACACCTTC. Protein sequence: CASSHLGRQGALNYGYTF.

This chain links TRBV4-3 with TRBJ2-1; tentative D call: TRBD2 (6 bases). Looked up from germline, CDR1 is LGHNA and CDR2 is YSLEER. The CDR3 length is 16 residues. Trimming pared 4 bases from V and 8 bases from J, leaving 21 bases between. For the CDR3, the DNA is TGCGCCAGCAGCCCAGTTTTACTAGCTGGTTTGGATGAGCAGTTCTTC. This codes for CASSPVLLAGLDEQFF.

This chain joins TRBV6-1 and TRBJ1-4; 9 bases line up with TRBD1. Trimming took 3 bases from V and 7 from J; bases not matched to a gene: 3. Germline-derived CDR1 and CDR2 are MNHNS and SASEGT. The CDR3 is 14 amino acids. The CDR3 region has the DNA TGTGCCAGCAGTGAGACAGGGGGACGTGAAAAACTGTTTTTT. Encoded protein: CASSETGGREKLFF.

A single count supports this clone. The chain employs TRBV6-5 and TRBJ1-5, with D perhaps TRBD1 (5 bases). This CDR3 spans 12 amino acids. Germline lookup yields CDR1 MNHEY and CDR2 SVGAGI. Trimming removed 6 bases from V and 3 bases from J, with 6 bases in between. CDR3 coding DNA: TGTGCCAGCAGGACAGACAATCAGCCCCAGCATTTT. Amino acids: CASRTDNQPQHF.

The CDR3 here is CASSRSAPGTNEKLFF. CDR3 nucleotides: TGCGCCAGCAGCCGGAGCGCCCCAGGGACTAATGAAAAACTGTTTTTT. This chain joins TRBV5-1 and TRBJ1-4; weak D call: TRBD1 (5 bases). Germline V gene sequence: CDR1 SGHRS, CDR2 YFSETQ. The CDR3 totals 16 residues. The germline V and J ends were trimmed by 4 bases and 2 bases, with 15 bases remaining between them.

The chain joins TRBV7-9 to TRBJ1-4; D gene unclear. Germline CDR1 and CDR2: SEHNR and FQNEAQ (reference sequence). CDR3 size: 15 residues. V lost 1 base and J lost 7, with 13 bases in between. The CDR3: CASSLGVGSGEKLFF. The CDR3 DNA follows: TGTGCCAGCAGCTTAGGGGTTGGTTCGGGTGAAAAACTGTTTTTT.

The gene calls are TRBV5-5 and TRBJ2-5, with a weak D call TRBD2 (6 bases). The CDR3 contains 17 residues. The germline V gene encodes CDR1 SGHKS and CDR2 YYEKEE (reference sequence). V lost 4 bases and J lost 5, with 24 bases in between. CDR3 residues: CASSTSLGGLSLETQYF. CDR3 nucleotides: TGTGCCAGCAGCACGTCACTGGGGGGACTGAGTCTGGAGACCCAGTACTTC.

V is TRBV14 and J is TRBJ2-1; no firm D call. Trimming removed 1 base at V and 10 bases at J, with 11 bases between. Germline V lookup: CDR1 SGHDN, CDR2 FVKESK. This CDR3 region has 13 residues. CDR3 nucleotide sequence: TGTGCCAGCAGCCAAGGGCTAGTTGGCGAGCAGTTCTTC. This translates into CASSQGLVGEQFF.

The genes are TRBV11-2 and TRBJ2-7; 8 positions agree with TRBD1. The V segment lost 5 bases and the J segment 2 bases; nucleotides outside the gene matches: 5. In germline, CDR1 is SGHAT, CDR2 FQNNGV. CDR3 length: 14 amino acids. The CDR3 sequence is CASSPGGRAYEQYF. The CDR3, as DNA: TGTGCCAGCAGCCCAGGGGGCCGAGCCTACGAGCAGTACTTC.

The V call is TRBV28, the J call TRBJ2-3, with 7 bases fitting TRBD1. Germline-derived CDR1 and CDR2 are MDHEN and SYDVKM. J was trimmed by 2 bases and V by 7 bases; bases with no gene match: 6. The CDR3 covers 14 residues. In nucleotides, the CDR3 is TGTGCCAGCACCGAGGGGGCACTCACAGATACGCAGTATTTT. Encoded protein: CASTEGALTDTQYF.

V and J are TRBV5-6 and TRBJ1-1; maybe TRBD1 (6 bases). The germline gives CDR1 SGHDT, CDR2 YYEEEE. The V end lost 3 bases, the J end lost 4 bases, and 13 bases lay between the germline ends. This CDR3 has 14 residues. The CDR3 protein is CASSSTGRGTEAFF. In DNA, the CDR3 is TGTGCCAGCAGCTCAACAGGGCGCGGCACTGAAGCTTTCTTT.

V and J are TRBV28 and TRBJ1-1; no definite D call. V lost 10 bases to trimming and J lost 1 base, with 13 bases between them. The CDR3 loop spans 13 amino acids. The V gene's germline CDR1 is MDHEN and CDR2 SYDVKM. The CDR3 DNA reads as TGTGCCACCCGACTGATAGAGAACACTGAAGCTTTCTTT. Amino acids: CATRLIENTEAFF.

The gene calls are TRBV5-4 and TRBJ1-1; D is ambiguous. The CDR3 runs 15 residues. Germline-derived CDR1 and CDR2 are SGHNT and YYREEE (reference sequence). Trimming removed 0 bases at V and 6 bases at J, with 15 bases between. The CDR3 reads CASSLAVGGGPEAFF. The CDR3 nucleotides are TGTGCCAGCAGCTTGGCCGTCGGCGGAGGACCTGAAGCTTTCTTT.

V is TRBV4-2 and J is TRBJ1-3; maybe TRBD1 (6 bases). The germline V gene has CDR1 LGHNA and CDR2 YNFKEQ. The CDR3 spans 16 residues. V lost 2 bases and J 3 bases, leaving 14 bases between the germline ends. Written as DNA, the CDR3 is TGTGCCAGCAGCCAATCTCCACAGGGAGATGGAAACACCATATATTTT. It specifies CASSQSPQGDGNTIYF.

CDR3 sequence: CASSLPGGELFF. Here the CDR3 DNA reads TGTGCCAGCAGCCTCCCCGGCGGGGAGCTGTTTTTT. V usage is TRBV6-6 and J usage is TRBJ2-2, with D unresolved. V shed 6 bases and J shed 7 bases, with 9 bases lying between them. CDR1 MNHNY and CDR2 SVGAGI come from the germline V gene (reference sequence). This CDR3 has 12 amino acids.

There are many counts of this clone. The CDR3 loop is CASSLAGGVYEQYF. The DNA of the CDR3 is TGTGCCAGCAGCTTAGCGGGAGGCGTGTACGAGCAGTACTTC. The gene calls are TRBV6-1 and TRBJ2-7; 10 positions match TRBD2. V lost 6 bases and J lost 4; bases outside the gene matches: 6. Germline V gives CDR1 MNHNS, CDR2 SASEGT. CDR3 length equals 14 residues.

This sequence joins TRBV14 and TRBJ2-2; 9 positions match TRBD2. There are 19 residues in the CDR3. Trimming at V came to 1 base and at J to 2 bases, leaving 11 bases not matched to a gene. Germline CDR1 and CDR2: SGHDN and FVKESK. The CDR3 spells CASSQGAGSGSLNTGELFF. The CDR3 nucleotides read TGTGCCAGCAGCCAAGGGGCAGGTAGCGGGAGCCTTAACACCGGGGAGCTGTTTTTT.

The chain recombines TRBV13 with TRBJ1-2, with 10 nucleotides matching TRBD1. The CDR3 length is 13 residues. The trim removed 5 bases at V and 8 bases at J, leaving 5 bases unmatched. Germline lookup yields CDR1 PRHDT and CDR2 FYEKMQ (reference sequence). The CDR3 DNA reads as TGTGCCAGCAGCCGACAGGGGGCTAAAGGCTACACCTTC. Protein product: CASSRQGAKGYTF.

Remarks on this clone: Other DNA sequences in this specimen translate into the identical CDR3. V and J are TRBV29-1 and TRBJ1-5; TRBD1 matches 8 bases. The ends lost 6 bases at V and 2 bases at J; junction bases unmatched: 3. CDR3 length: 13 amino acids. Germline V gives CDR1 SQVTM, CDR2 ANQGSEA. CDR3 sequence (DNA): TGCAGCGTCGGACAGGGTCGCAATCAGCCCCAGCATTTT. Its translation is CSVGQGRNQPQHF.

The chain links TRBV5-4 to TRBJ2-3, with TRBD2 matching over 12 bases. The V gene's germline CDR1 is SGHNT and CDR2 YYREEE (reference sequence). This CDR3 contains 15 residues. The V and J ends lost 1 base and 4 bases, in that order; junction bases with no gene match: 1. CDR3 loop: CASSLTSGRSDTQYF. The CDR3 nucleotides read TGTGCCAGCAGCTTGACTAGCGGGAGGTCAGATACGCAGTATTTT.

There are a few counts of this clone. The CDR3 DNA follows: TGTGCCAGCAGAAAGACAGGCCCAAGGACCCAGTACTTC. Protein: CASRKTGPRTQYF. The chain couples TRBV28 to TRBJ2-5, with D perhaps TRBD1 (6 bases). This CDR3 is built from 13 residues. Germline V gene lookup returns CDR1 MDHEN and CDR2 SYDVKM. The V and J ends lost 6 bases and 7 bases respectively, with 15 bases between them.